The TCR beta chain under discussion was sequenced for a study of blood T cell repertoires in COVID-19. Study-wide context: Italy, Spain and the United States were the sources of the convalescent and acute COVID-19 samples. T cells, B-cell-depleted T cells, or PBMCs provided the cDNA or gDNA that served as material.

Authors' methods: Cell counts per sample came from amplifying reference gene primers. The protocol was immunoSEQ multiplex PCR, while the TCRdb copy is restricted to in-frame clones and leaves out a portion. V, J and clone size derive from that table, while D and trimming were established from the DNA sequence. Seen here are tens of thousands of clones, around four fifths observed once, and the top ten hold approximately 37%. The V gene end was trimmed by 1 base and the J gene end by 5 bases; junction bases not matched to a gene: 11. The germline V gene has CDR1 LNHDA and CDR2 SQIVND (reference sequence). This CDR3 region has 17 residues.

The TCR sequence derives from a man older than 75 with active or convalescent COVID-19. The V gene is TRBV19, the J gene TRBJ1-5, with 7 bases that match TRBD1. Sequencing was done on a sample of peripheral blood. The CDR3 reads CASSIGVGGGRDQPQHF. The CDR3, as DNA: TGTGCCAGTAGTATAGGGGTTGGAGGGGGCCGGGATCAGCCCCAGCATTTT.